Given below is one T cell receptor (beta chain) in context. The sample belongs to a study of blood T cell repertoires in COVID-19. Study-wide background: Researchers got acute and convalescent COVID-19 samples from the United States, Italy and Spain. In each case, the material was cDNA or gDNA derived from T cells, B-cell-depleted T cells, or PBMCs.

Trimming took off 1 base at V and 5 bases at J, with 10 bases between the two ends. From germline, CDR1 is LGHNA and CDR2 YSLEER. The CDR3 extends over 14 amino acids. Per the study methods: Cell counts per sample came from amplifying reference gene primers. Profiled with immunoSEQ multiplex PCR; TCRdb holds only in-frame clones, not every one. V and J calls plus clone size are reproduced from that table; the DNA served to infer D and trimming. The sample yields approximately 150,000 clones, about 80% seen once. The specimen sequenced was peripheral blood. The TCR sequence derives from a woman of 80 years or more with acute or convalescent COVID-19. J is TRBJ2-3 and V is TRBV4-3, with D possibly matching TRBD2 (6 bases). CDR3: CASSQGGGRDTQYF. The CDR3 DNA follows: TGCGCCAGCAGCCAAGGTGGAGGGCGAGATACGCAGTATTTT.